The T cell receptor beta chain under discussion was sequenced for a study of cytomegalovirus exposure and HLA in healthy donors. Study-level points and caveats: Rare TCR sequences dominated, though some public TCRs recurred in many donors.

The table came from immunoSEQ multiplex PCR; TCRdb's copy has only in-frame clones and leaves some out. The repertoire holds about 170,000 clones, with about nine tenths as singletons. For this clone: Its antigen is as yet unknown.

V lost 4 bases and J lost 0; bases outside the gene matches: 13. Germline CDR1 and CDR2: MNHNS and SASEGT. The CDR3 totals 20 residues. The approximately 120-subject validation cohort, separate from the roughly 700-subject first cohort, included the donors. The chain recombines TRBV6-1 with TRBJ2-7; 15 nucleotides line up with TRBD2. What was sequenced was PBMCs. The sequence came from a woman aged 25 to 45 in good health and CMV-seronegative. CDR3 protein: CASSVDRWTSGRDSSYEQYF. The DNA for the CDR3 is TGTGCCAGCAGTGTAGACCGATGGACTAGCGGGAGGGATAGCTCCTACGAGCAGTACTTC.